One and the same sample provided the 23 T cell receptor beta chains below, sequenced in a study of blood T cell repertoires in COVID-19. Assay: immunoSEQ multiplex PCR; the TCRdb copy retains only in-frame clones and omits some. The table has about 81,000 clones, 75% to 90% seen once; the top ten hold about 12%. The sequenced sample was peripheral blood. These receptor sequences come from a man between 65 and 85 years old with active or convalescent COVID-19.

The chain uses TRBV13 and TRBJ2-5; D gene ambiguous. Trimming left V 5 bases short and J 3 bases short, with 10 bases between. CDR3 length: 13 residues. Germline V CDR1 and CDR2: PRHDT, FYEKMQ (reference sequence). In nucleotides, the CDR3 is TGTGCCAGCAGCCCAGGTGCCGAAGAGACCCAGTACTTC. Translating it yields CASSPGAEETQYF.

Here the CDR3 reads CATSRGRGQDEQYF. The DNA of the CDR3 is TGTGCCACCAGCAGAGGGCGGGGGCAGGACGAGCAGTACTTC. This chain joins TRBV15 and TRBJ2-7, with TRBD2 as a possible D gene (7 bases). Germline V gene sequence: CDR1 LNHNV, CDR2 YYDKDF (reference sequence). This CDR3 contains 14 residues. Trimming took 1 base from V and 5 from J, leaving 12 bases between them.

The chain couples TRBV9 to TRBJ2-1; 10 bases are shared with TRBD2. Germline lookup yields CDR1 SGDLS and CDR2 YYNGEE. This CDR3 has 15 residues. V shed 3 bases, J shed 10 bases, and the junction held 10 bases outside the gene matches. For the CDR3, the DNA is TGTGCCAGCAGCGAGCGGGGGGGCCCCAAGAAGGAGCAGTTCTTC. It yields the protein CASSERGGPKKEQFF.

V gene TRBV30 combines with J gene TRBJ1-1; 8 bases line up with TRBD1. This CDR3 is built from 13 residues. J lost 7 bases, V lost 5 bases, and 9 bases had no gene match. In germline, CDR1 is GTSNPN, CDR2 SVGIG (reference sequence). The CDR3 DNA sequence: TGTGCCTGGGGCCCCGGACAGGGTTTTGAAGCTTTCTTT. Translating it yields CAWGPGQGFEAFF.

This chain links TRBV9 with TRBJ1-2; TRBD1 is a possible D gene (6 bases). The CDR3 is 12 amino acids. Germline V lookup: CDR1 SGDLS, CDR2 YYNGEE. Trimming shortened V by 6 bases and J by 4 bases, and 10 bases separated the two germline ends. The CDR3 loop reads CASTSDSYGYTF. CDR3 coding DNA: TGTGCCAGCACCTCGGACAGCTATGGCTACACCTTC.

The chain couples TRBV5-1 to TRBJ2-1; 7 nucleotides match TRBD1. Germline V CDR1 and CDR2: SGHRS, YFSETQ. This CDR3 is built from 15 residues. Losses at the gene ends were 0 bases for V and 3 bases for J; bases not matched to a gene: 3. Here the CDR3 DNA reads TGCGCCAGCAGCTTGGAGACAGGGAGCTACAATGAGCAGTTCTTC. It is translated as CASSLETGSYNEQFF.

The rearrangement joins TRBV6-1 to TRBJ2-7, with D perhaps TRBD2 (6 bases). In germline, CDR1 is MNHNS, CDR2 SASEGT. Trimming pared 1 base from V and 0 bases from J, leaving 13 bases between. The CDR3 is made up of 16 amino acids. This chain's CDR3 is CASSEEAGIGSYEQYF. CDR3 in DNA: TGTGCCAGCAGTGAAGAGGCGGGAATCGGCTCCTACGAGCAGTACTTC.

The V and J genes are TRBV29-1 and TRBJ2-2; 8 bases match TRBD1. V shed 7 bases, J shed 6 bases, and the junction held 4 bases outside the gene matches. The germline V gene encodes CDR1 SQVTM and CDR2 ANQGSEA. This CDR3 is built from 12 residues. The CDR3 DNA sequence: TGCAGCGCACAGGGACAGGCCGGGGAGCTGTTTTTT. Residues: CSAQGQAGELFF.

The CDR3 DNA reads as TGTGCCAGCAGCTCCGGGACAGGGTACACCGGGGAGCTGTTTTTT. Translated, it gives CASSSGTGYTGELFF. V gene TRBV7-6 combines with J gene TRBJ2-2, with TRBD1 matching over 9 bases. Unmatched junction bases numbered 3, after V lost 4 bases and J lost 3 bases. The CDR3 runs 15 residues. Germline lookup yields CDR1 SGHVS and CDR2 FNYEAQ.

The V call is TRBV6-5, the J call TRBJ1-2; 7 bases map to TRBD1. The germline V gene encodes CDR1 MNHEY and CDR2 SVGAGI. Trimming cost V 9 bases and J 4 bases; bases outside gene matches: 8. The CDR3 is 13 amino acids. The CDR3 nucleotides read TGTGCCAGTACTGACAGGGTAGGCTATGGCTACACCTTC. Its translation is CASTDRVGYGYTF.

V is TRBV7-9 and J is TRBJ2-7; TRBD1 is a possible D gene (7 bases). V dropped 5 bases and J dropped 1 base, with 15 bases sitting between them. This CDR3 is 15 amino acids long. Germline assignment: CDR1 SEHNR and CDR2 FQNEAQ (reference sequence). CDR3 sequence: CASSTLQGGSYEQYF. The DNA for the CDR3 is TGTGCCAGCAGCACCCTTCAGGGGGGATCCTACGAGCAGTACTTC.

The genes are TRBV7-9 and TRBJ1-3; 7 bases are a match to TRBD1. Germline CDR1 is SEHNR and CDR2 is FQNEAQ (reference sequence). Unmatched junction bases numbered 13, after V lost 2 bases and J lost 0 bases. CDR3 length: 19 residues. The DNA of the CDR3 is TGTGCCAGCAGCTTACGTACAGGGGAGCACATGAGCTCTGGAAACACCATATATTTT. This encodes CASSLRTGEHMSSGNTIYF.

This clone has more than one count but fewer than ten. This chain joins TRBV30 and TRBJ1-3; D is uncertain. Germline-derived CDR1 and CDR2 are GTSNPN and SVGIG (reference sequence). The CDR3 totals 12 residues. The ends were cut back, 4 bases at V and 4 bases at J, with 8 bases in the middle. The CDR3 nucleotides are TGTGCCTGGACACTCAGGGGAAACACCATATATTTT. The encoded protein is CAWTLRGNTIYF.

This chain uses TRBV29-1 with TRBJ2-1, with 11 bases fitting TRBD2. CDR1 is SQVTM, CDR2 ANQGSEA, per germline. Trimming at V came to 6 bases and at J to 2 bases, leaving 3 bases not matched to a gene. This CDR3 has 14 amino acids. The CDR3 spells CSVLAGGPYNEQFF. In nucleotides, the CDR3 is TGCAGCGTATTAGCGGGGGGGCCCTACAATGAGCAGTTCTTC.

This clone has more than one count but fewer than ten. The V and J genes are TRBV7-2 and TRBJ1-1; D unresolved. There are 13 residues in the CDR3. The germline gives CDR1 SGHTA, CDR2 FQGNSA. V gave up 8 bases and J gave up 1 base, with 11 bases separating them. This CDR3 is CASQHFPNTEAFF. In nucleotides, the CDR3 is TGTGCCAGCCAACATTTCCCGAACACTGAAGCTTTCTTT.

The rearrangement uses TRBV10-1 and TRBJ1-1, with 12 bases aligning to TRBD1. This CDR3 spans 16 amino acids. With 5 bases clipped from V and 8 bases from J, the junction kept 12 bases outside the gene matches. The germline CDR1 and CDR2 sequences are WNHNN and SYGVQD (reference sequence). CDR3 sequence reads: CASSYFRDRGLREAFF. The CDR3 bases are TGCGCCAGCAGTTATTTTCGGGACAGGGGGCTGAGAGAAGCTTTCTTT.

The chain combines TRBV2 with TRBJ1-2, with D possibly TRBD1 on 6 matching bases. The CDR3 covers 14 residues. V lost 4 bases to trimming and J lost 2 bases, with 11 bases between them. In germline, CDR1 is SNHLY, CDR2 FYNNEI. The CDR3 nucleotides are TGTGCCAGCAGTGTGCCCAGGGGCAACTATGGCTACACCTTC. This sequence encodes CASSVPRGNYGYTF.

The chain joins TRBV30 to TRBJ1-5; 7 bases agree with TRBD1. Trimming at V came to 4 bases and at J to 7 bases, leaving 7 bases not matched to a gene. This CDR3 spans 13 amino acids. Germline V gene sequence: CDR1 GTSNPN, CDR2 SVGIG (reference sequence). The CDR3 region is CAWTDREGQPQHF. The CDR3 bases are TGTGCCTGGACTGACAGGGAAGGACAGCCCCAGCATTTT.

The chain is built from TRBV29-1 and TRBJ1-1; D perhaps matches TRBD1 (6 bases). The CDR3 length is 14 residues. Germline V gene lookup returns CDR1 SQVTM and CDR2 ANQGSEA. V was trimmed by 5 bases and J by 0 bases, leaving 13 bases between them. CDR3 residues: CSVTTGQMNTEAFF. Written as DNA, the CDR3 is TGCAGCGTTACGACCGGACAGATGAACACTGAAGCTTTCTTT. The complete variable domain, with remaining parts taken from reference TRBV29-1 and TRBJ1-1, reads SAVISQKPSRDICQRGTSLTIQCQVDSQVTMMFWYRQQPGQSLTLIATANQGSEATYESGFVIDKFPISRPNLTFSTLTVSNMSPEDSSIYLCSVTTGQMNTEAFFGQGTRLTVV.

This clone was detected once. The V and J genes are TRBV28 and TRBJ1-1, with 7 bases aligning to TRBD1. Losses at the gene ends were 5 bases for V and 4 bases for J; bases not matched to a gene: 10. The CDR3 extends over 15 amino acids. The V gene's germline CDR1 is MDHEN and CDR2 SYDVKM. CDR3 sequence reads: CASSIHRGGVTEAFF. DNA for the CDR3: TGTGCCAGCAGTATCCACAGGGGTGGGGTCACTGAAGCTTTCTTT.

This clone was seen a handful of times. The V gene is TRBV18, the J gene TRBJ1-2; a weak D match, TRBD1 (5 bases). This CDR3 is built from 15 residues. The V and J ends lost 2 bases and 8 bases respectively, with 18 bases between them. Germline assignment: CDR1 KGHSH and CDR2 LQKENI. CDR3 bases: TGTGCCAGCTCACCATATACGGACCAGGGTTCAGGCTACACCTTC. Encoded protein: CASSPYTDQGSGYTF.

V gene TRBV5-1 combines with J gene TRBJ2-7, with 8 positions matching TRBD1. The CDR3 length is 15 residues. From germline, CDR1 is SGHRS and CDR2 YFSETQ. Trimming removed 0 bases from V and 2 bases from J; junction bases left unmatched: 4. The CDR3 protein is CASSLEGQATYEQYF. As DNA, the CDR3 is TGCGCCAGCAGCTTGGAGGGACAGGCCACCTACGAGCAGTACTTC.

V usage is TRBV5-1 and J usage is TRBJ2-3, with no clear D. The germline CDR1 and CDR2 sequences are SGHRS and YFSETQ. Trimming took off 0 bases at V and 8 bases at J, with 13 bases between the two ends. The CDR3 is made up of 14 amino acids. In DNA, the CDR3 is TGCGCCAGCAGCTTGGACTCGCCAGGCTCTACGCAGTATTTT. It codes for CASSLDSPGSTQYF.